The 30 T cell receptor beta chains in this list originate from one sample, sequenced in a study of T cell responses to AZD1222 COVID-19 vaccine. Using immunoSEQ multiplex PCR, the repertoire was profiled, and TCRdb retains in-frame clones only, with some absent. Seen here are more than 140,000 clones, approximately 89% observed once, and the top ten hold around 3.4%. Material: peripheral blood, obtained on day 0 of MenACWY control vaccination. Receptors originate from an adult in good health.

This clone has a single count. The chain employs TRBV4-3 and TRBJ2-3; TRBD2 matches at 11 bases. Trimming took 4 bases from V and 2 from J; bases not matched to a gene: 2. Germline V gene data show CDR1 as LGHNA and CDR2 as YSLEER. The CDR3 spans 15 residues. This chain's CDR3 is CASSPSGGFTDTQYF. In nucleotides, the CDR3 is TGCGCCAGCAGCCCTAGCGGGGGGTTCACAGATACGCAGTATTTT.

The chain couples TRBV5-1 to TRBJ2-2; 11 nucleotides line up with TRBD2. This CDR3 region has 16 residues. Germline trimming cut 3 bases from V and 6 bases from J; bases unmatched to any gene: 7. Germline CDR1 and CDR2: SGHRS and YFSETQ. CDR3 in amino acids: CASSSKLAGAAGELFF. In DNA form, the CDR3 reads TGCGCCAGCAGCTCAAAACTAGCGGGAGCTGCCGGGGAGCTGTTTTTT.

V and J are TRBV5-4 and TRBJ2-1; 12 nucleotides line up with TRBD2. Germline CDR1 is SGHNT and CDR2 is YYREEE (reference sequence). The V gene end was trimmed by 4 bases and the J gene end by 9 bases; junction bases not matched to a gene: 8. The CDR3 covers 15 residues. This chain's CDR3 is CASSRGLAGGLEQFF. The CDR3 DNA sequence: TGTGCCAGCAGCCGAGGTCTAGCGGGAGGGCTTGAGCAGTTCTTC.

The rearrangement uses TRBV5-1 and TRBJ1-5; 7 bases are a match to TRBD1. Germline V gives CDR1 SGHRS, CDR2 YFSETQ. Trimming removed 5 bases from V and 3 bases from J; junction bases left unmatched: 8. The CDR3 runs to 15 residues. The CDR3 nucleotides read TGCGCCAGCAGGTCCGGGACAGCGCTCAATCAGCCCCAGCATTTT. Protein product: CASRSGTALNQPQHF.

The chain combines TRBV19 with TRBJ1-1; possibly TRBD1 for D (5 bases). There are 11 residues in the CDR3. CDR1 is LNHDA and CDR2 is SQIVND in the germline V gene (reference sequence). V lost 9 bases, J lost 5 bases, and 10 bases lay in between. DNA for the CDR3: TGTGCCAGCACGTGGGGGACTGAAGCTTTCTTT. This translates into CASTWGTEAFF. The full variable domain, rest sourced from reference TRBV19 and TRBJ1-1, is DGGITQSPKYLFRKEGQNVTLSCEQNLNHDAMYWYRQDPGQGLRLIYYSQIVNDFQKGDIAEGYSVSREKKESFPLTVTSAQKNPTAFYLCASTWGTEAFFGQGTRLTVV.

This sequence joins TRBV11-2 and TRBJ1-2, with 8 bases identical to TRBD1. Germline assignment: CDR1 SGHAT and CDR2 FQNNGV. This CDR3 has 14 residues. With 3 bases clipped from V and 8 bases from J, the junction kept 8 bases outside the gene matches. DNA of the CDR3: TGTGCCAGCAGCTTGACAGGGGATACGCACGGCTACACCTTC. This encodes CASSLTGDTHGYTF.

The genes are TRBV9 and TRBJ1-2, with TRBD1 matching over 7 bases. V gave up 4 bases and J gave up 7 bases; unmatched junction bases: 10. The CDR3 has 14 residues. In germline, CDR1 is SGDLS, CDR2 YYNGEE. The CDR3 DNA is TGTGCCAGCAGCCTAAATTCAGGGGGATTTGGCTACACCTTC. Translation: CASSLNSGGFGYTF.

The gene calls are TRBV18 and TRBJ1-2, with TRBD1 matching 10 bases. The junction had 13 bases not matched to a gene; V was cut back by 4 bases and J by 8 bases. The CDR3 runs 16 residues. Looked up from germline, CDR1 is KGHSH and CDR2 is LQKENI. In nucleotides, the CDR3 is TGTGCCAGCTCACGGGGGACAGGGGCCGACGGAAGAGGCTACACCTTC. It is translated as CASSRGTGADGRGYTF. Using reference TRBV18 and TRBJ1-2 for the parts outside the CDR3, the full variable domain is NAGVMQNPRHLVRRRGQEARLRCSPMKGHSHVYWYRQLPEEGLKFMVYLQKENIIDESGMPKERFSAEFPKEGPSILRIQQVVRGDSAAYFCASSRGTGADGRGYTFGSGTRLTVV.

This clone was observed once. The chain joins TRBV2 to TRBJ1-2; 9 bases are shared with TRBD1. Losses at the gene ends were 6 bases for V and 3 bases for J; bases not matched to a gene: 5. Germline assignment: CDR1 SNHLY and CDR2 FYNNEI. This CDR3 is built from 14 residues. CDR3 DNA: TGTGCCAGCAGGTCCGGGACAGGGTACTATGGCTACACCTTC. Protein sequence: CASRSGTGYYGYTF.

This chain connects TRBV7-2 to TRBJ1-2; TRBD1 matches at 11 bases. The germline gives CDR1 SGHTA, CDR2 FQGNSA. The CDR3 covers 16 residues. After removal of 5 bases from V and 0 bases from J, the junction contained 5 bases not matched to a gene. The CDR3 reads CASSRDRGRTNYGYTF. The DNA of the CDR3 is TGTGCCAGCAGCCGGGACAGGGGGAGGACTAACTATGGCTACACCTTC.

The genes are TRBV15 and TRBJ1-5; D uncertain. This CDR3 contains 13 residues. Trimming left V 3 bases short and J 6 bases short, with 9 bases between. The germline gives CDR1 LNHNV, CDR2 YYDKDF (reference sequence). The CDR3 bases are TGTGCCACCAGCAGGGAGAAGACTCAGCCCCAGCATTTT. This sequence encodes CATSREKTQPQHF.

On this clone itself: The identical CDR3 is also encoded by other nucleotide sequences in the sample. CDR3 protein: CASSQDRGNQPQHF. CDR3 nucleotide sequence: TGTGCCAGCAGCCAAGACAGGGGTAATCAGCCCCAGCATTTT. The chain has TRBV3-1 (or the pseudogene TRBV3-2) and TRBJ1-5; weak D call: TRBD1 (6 bases). Trimming removed 0 bases at V and 4 bases at J, with 7 bases between. The CDR3 totals 14 residues. In germline, CDR1 is LGHDT, CDR2 YNNKEL (reference sequence).

In this sample, this clone turned up once. This chain joins TRBV15 and TRBJ2-5; TRBD1 or TRBD2 may be the D gene (5 bases each). Trimming left V 8 bases short and J 4 bases short, with 8 bases between. The CDR3 sequence is 11 residues long. Germline V gene lookup returns CDR1 LNHNV and CDR2 YYDKDF (reference sequence). The CDR3 DNA follows: TGTGCCACCGGGGGAGCAGAGACCCAGTACTTC. This codes for CATGGAETQYF.

The sample holds a few counts of this clone. The chain recombines TRBV27 with TRBJ1-2; 7 bases are shared with TRBD1. With V trimmed by 3 bases and J by 6 bases, 7 bases remained unmatched. This CDR3 is built from 14 residues. Germline CDR1 MNHEY, CDR2 SMNVEV (reference sequence). The chain's CDR3 is CASSFSTGVHGYTF. In nucleotides, the CDR3 is TGTGCCAGCAGTTTCTCTACAGGGGTCCATGGCTACACCTTC.

V gene TRBV9 combines with J gene TRBJ1-1; D unclear. V dropped 0 bases and J dropped 4 bases, with 13 bases sitting between them. The CDR3 length is 15 residues. Germline V gives CDR1 SGDLS, CDR2 YYNGEE. The CDR3 here is CASSVGQLQGTEAFF. CDR3 nucleotides: TGTGCCAGCAGCGTAGGCCAGCTCCAAGGCACTGAAGCTTTCTTT.

The gene calls are TRBV14 and TRBJ1-6; D not resolved. V dropped 2 bases and J dropped 10 bases, with 12 bases sitting between them. Germline CDR1 is SGHDN and CDR2 is FVKESK. The CDR3 is 14 amino acids. The CDR3 DNA follows: TGTGCCAGCAGCCAATTAATGACCTCCTCACCCCTCCACTTT. It translates to CASSQLMTSSPLHF.

The chain carries TRBV2 and TRBJ1-6, with a weak D call TRBD1 (6 bases). The germline CDR1 and CDR2 sequences are SNHLY and FYNNEI. The CDR3 has 15 amino acids. The ends were cut back, 6 bases at V and 0 bases at J, with 9 bases in the middle. As DNA, the CDR3 is TGTGCCAGCAGGCTGGACAGCTCCTATAATTCACCCCTCCACTTT. Its translation: CASRLDSSYNSPLHF.

The chain links TRBV6-2 or TRBV6-3 to TRBJ2-7; D remains ambiguous. The CDR3 is 12 residues long. From germline, CDR1 is MNHEY and CDR2 SVGEGT. V was pared by 2 bases and J by 4 bases, with 6 bases between. Here the CDR3 reads CASSYPEYEQYF. CDR3 DNA: TGTGCCAGCAGTTACCCCGAGTACGAGCAGTACTTC.

The chain recombines TRBV6-5 with TRBJ1-1; a possible D gene is TRBD1 (6 bases). This CDR3 spans 15 amino acids. V lost 4 bases and J 1 base, leaving 13 bases between the germline ends. Germline V lookup: CDR1 MNHEY, CDR2 SVGAGI. As DNA, the CDR3 is TGTGCCAGCAGTTTTTCCCTGGACAGGAACACTGAAGCTTTCTTT. It specifies CASSFSLDRNTEAFF.

V is TRBV20-1 and J is TRBJ1-5, with a weak D call TRBD1 (5 bases). Trimming stripped 3 bases from V and 7 bases from J, with 10 bases between. Germline CDR1 is DFQATT and CDR2 is SNEGSKA (reference sequence). The length of the CDR3 is 12 residues. This CDR3 reads CSASPPGQPQHF. The CDR3 nucleotides read TGCAGTGCTAGTCCGCCAGGGCAGCCCCAGCATTTT.

Notes on this clone: Within the sample, other DNA sequences also encode this same CDR3. This chain joins TRBV5-1 and TRBJ1-3; 7 bases are a match to TRBD1. Germline V gives CDR1 SGHRS, CDR2 YFSETQ. CDR3 size: 14 residues. V shed 4 bases, J shed 4 bases, and the junction held 5 bases outside the gene matches. CDR3 coding DNA: TGCGCCAGCAGCCCCGGGACAGCCGGAAACACCATATATTTT. Its protein is CASSPGTAGNTIYF.

V usage is TRBV19 and J usage is TRBJ1-1; D is ambiguous. CDR1 and CDR2 (germline): LNHDA, SQIVND (reference sequence). V lost 6 bases and J 1 base, leaving 21 bases between the germline ends. The CDR3 runs 17 residues. As DNA, the CDR3 is TGTGCCAGTAGCTTGCCCCCTTTCAGGTTCCAGAACACTGAAGCTTTCTTT. Protein sequence: CASSLPPFRFQNTEAFF.

The V gene is TRBV12-2, the J gene TRBJ1-6. TRBV12-2 is classified as a pseudogene. CDR3 size: 14 residues. CDR3 coding DNA: TGTGCAAGTCGCTTATCAAGTAATAATTCACCCCTCCACTTT. As protein: CASRLSSNNSPLHF.

The rearrangement links TRBV4-1 to TRBJ2-7; 12 bases align to TRBD2. The CDR3 runs to 16 residues. The germline V gene encodes CDR1 MGHRA and CDR2 YSYEKL. V lost 0 bases and J lost 2; bases outside the gene matches: 2. CDR3 amino acids: CASSQDPSGRAYEQYF. CDR3 in DNA: TGCGCCAGCAGCCAAGATCCTAGCGGGAGGGCCTACGAGCAGTACTTC.

The CDR3 sequence is CASSPGQASGGYTF. CDR3 sequence (DNA): TGCGCCAGCAGCCCGGGACAAGCGTCGGGTGGCTACACCTTC. The chain has TRBV5-1 and TRBJ1-2; tentatively, D is TRBD1 (6 bases). This CDR3 region has 14 residues. Germline V lookup: CDR1 SGHRS, CDR2 YFSETQ. The V end lost 4 bases, the J end lost 7 bases, and 17 bases lay between the germline ends.

V and J are TRBV5-1 and TRBJ1-4; 8 nucleotides agree with TRBD1. Germline V gene sequence: CDR1 SGHRS, CDR2 YFSETQ. V dropped 4 bases and J dropped 2; count of bases not matched to a gene: 4. This CDR3 has 15 residues. The DNA for the CDR3 is TGCGCCAGCAGCGAGACAGGGGTGACTAATGAAAAACTGTTTTTT. Protein sequence: CASSETGVTNEKLFF.

The chain joins TRBV28 to TRBJ1-1, with 8 bases matching TRBD1. This CDR3 region has 14 residues. CDR1 is MDHEN and CDR2 is SYDVKM in the germline V gene. V shed 5 bases and J 2 bases; nucleotides not matched to a gene: 4. The CDR3 is CASSDRGPNTEAFF. The CDR3 DNA is TGTGCCAGCAGTGACAGGGGTCCTAACACTGAAGCTTTCTTT.

This clone was seen more than once but under ten times. CDR3 in amino acids: CASTDDRGGGNQPQHF. Here the CDR3 DNA reads TGTGCCAGCACCGACGACAGGGGAGGGGGCAATCAGCCCCAGCATTTT. This chain joins TRBV9 and TRBJ1-5; the match to TRBD1 covers 8 bases. CDR1 and CDR2 from the germline V gene are SGDLS and YYNGEE. V lost 6 bases and J lost 2; bases outside the gene matches: 10. This CDR3 is built from 16 residues. The full variable domain, its missing parts supplied by reference TRBV9 and TRBJ1-5, is DSGVTQTPKHLITATGQRVTLRCSPRSGDLSVYWYQQSLDQGLQFLIQYYNGEERAKGNILERFSAQQFPDLHSELNLSSLELGDSALYFCASTDDRGGGNQPQHFGDGTRLSIL.

The chain joins TRBV7-8 to TRBJ1-5; 8 bases line up with TRBD1. CDR1 is SGHVS and CDR2 is FQNEAQ in the germline V gene. Unmatched junction bases numbered 4, after V lost 2 bases and J lost 4 bases. CDR3 size: 15 residues. CDR3 in DNA: TGTGCCAGCAGCTTAAGACAGGGGAGGAATCAGCCCCAGCATTTT. Amino acids: CASSLRQGRNQPQHF.

V gene TRBV7-9 combines with J gene TRBJ1-1; perhaps TRBD1 as D (6 bases). V lost 1 base, J lost 3 bases, and 9 bases lay in between. The CDR3 extends over 14 amino acids. Germline V lookup: CDR1 SEHNR, CDR2 FQNEAQ (reference sequence). The CDR3, as DNA: TGTGCCAGCAGCTTAGATGGGGGCCACACTGAAGCTTTCTTT. Its protein is CASSLDGGHTEAFF. The variable domain in full, with the rest retrieved from reference TRBV7-9 and TRBJ1-1, is DTGVSQNPRHKITKRGQNVTFRCDPISEHNRLYWYRQTLGQGPEFLTYFQNEAQLEKSRLLSDRFSAERPKGSFSTLEIQRTEQGDSAMYLCASSLDGGHTEAFFGQGTRLTVV.